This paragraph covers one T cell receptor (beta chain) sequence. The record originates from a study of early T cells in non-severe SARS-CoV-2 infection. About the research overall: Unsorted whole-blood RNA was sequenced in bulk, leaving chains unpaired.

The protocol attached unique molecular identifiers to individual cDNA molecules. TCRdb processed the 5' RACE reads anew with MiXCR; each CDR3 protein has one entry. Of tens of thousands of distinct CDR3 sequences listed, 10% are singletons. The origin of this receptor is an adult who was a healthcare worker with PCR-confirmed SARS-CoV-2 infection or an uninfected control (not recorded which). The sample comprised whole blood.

The CDR3 is CASSVGLAGFSYNEQFF. The DNA for the CDR3 is TGTGCCAGCAGCGTCGGACTAGCGGGGTTTTCCTACAATGAGCAGTTCTTC. The chain couples TRBV3-1 to TRBJ2-1; the match to TRBD2 covers 12 bases. The ends lost 5 bases at V and 1 base at J; junction bases unmatched: 6. From germline, CDR1 is LGHDT and CDR2 YNNKEL (reference sequence). The CDR3 consists of 17 residues.